The 17 T cell receptor beta chains in this list originate from one sample, sequenced in a study of blood T cell repertoires in COVID-19 (dated by TCRdb to 2019 to 2021). The library was obtained by the immunoSEQ multiplex PCR assay. TCRdb limited this immuneACCESS table to in-frame rearrangements with V and J called. A share of clones is missing; checked studies link under half to unresolved V genes, and the rest is unexplained. This sample lists some 200,000 clones; about 80% were detected once. Around 14% of the sample rests with the top ten. The specimen sequenced was peripheral blood. The receptor source for this set is a man aged 30-40 years with active or convalescent COVID-19.

The rearrangement uses TRBV7-5 and TRBJ1-1; TRBD1 is taken as the D call from the table, unchecked against the DNA. TRBV7-5 is marked as a pseudogene. The CDR3 has 18 residues. The CDR3 region is CVRSLGGGQGLSETEAFF. The DNA of the CDR3 is TGTGTCAGAAGCTTAGGAGGGGGACAGGGGCTTTCGGAAACTGAAGCTTTCTTT.

The chain is built from TRBV28 and TRBJ1-1, with D perhaps TRBD1 (6 bases). V was cut by 7 bases and J by 2 bases, with 23 bases left in between. The CDR3 extends over 17 amino acids. Germline loops: CDR1 MDHEN, CDR2 SYDVKM. This CDR3 reads CASIPSAGAGVNTEAFF. The CDR3 DNA reads TGTGCCAGCATCCCCTCGGCAGGGGCAGGGGTAAACACTGAAGCTTTCTTT.

V usage is TRBV6-5 and J usage is TRBJ1-5; D uncertain. V was trimmed by 7 bases and J by 0 bases, leaving 10 bases between them. This CDR3 spans 14 amino acids. CDR1 is MNHEY and CDR2 is SVGAGI in the germline V gene. The CDR3 DNA is TGTGCCAGCACTGCAACAGATAGCAATCAGCCCCAGCATTTT. This sequence encodes CASTATDSNQPQHF.

J is TRBJ1-2 and V is TRBV2, with 7 bases matching TRBD1. The V and J ends lost 7 bases and 4 bases, in that order; junction bases with no gene match: 0. CDR1 and CDR2 from the germline V gene are SNHLY and FYNNEI. The CDR3 totals 11 residues. The CDR3 nucleotides read TGTGCCAGCACAGGGGGCTATGGCTACACCTTC. Protein sequence: CASTGGYGYTF.

This chain links TRBV25-1 with TRBJ2-3, with unresolved D. The CDR3 contains 14 residues. V gave up 1 base and J gave up 6 bases, with 11 bases separating them. The V gene's germline CDR1 is MGHDK and CDR2 SYGVNS. In DNA, the CDR3 is TGTGCCAGCAGTGAATTGTCAGGTTTGGATACGCAGTATTTT. Translating gives CASSELSGLDTQYF.

A single count supports this clone. The chain has TRBV13 and TRBJ2-7, with D perhaps matching TRBD1 (6 bases). This CDR3 comprises 14 residues. V lost 0 bases and J lost 2, with 8 bases in between. The germline V gene has CDR1 PRHDT and CDR2 FYEKMQ (reference sequence). DNA of the CDR3: TGTGCCAGCAGCTTAGGCCAGGGGACCTACGAGCAGTACGTC. It translates to CASSLGQGTYEQYV.

The rearrangement uses TRBV7-2 and TRBJ1-2; 8 bases are a match to TRBD1. With 5 bases clipped from V and 10 bases from J, the junction kept 15 bases outside the gene matches. CDR1 and CDR2 (germline): SGHTA, FQGNSA. The CDR3 runs 15 residues. The CDR3 nucleotides are TGTGCCAGCAGCCCTCAGGGGGCCAGGCCCCGTGACTACACCTTC. Translation: CASSPQGARPRDYTF.

This clone was counted only a few times. The rearrangement uses TRBV2 and TRBJ1-1; D is uncertain. CDR3 length: 13 amino acids. Trimming shortened V by 2 bases and J by 5 bases, and 9 bases separated the two germline ends. The germline V gene has CDR1 SNHLY and CDR2 FYNNEI. The CDR3 DNA is TGTGCCAGCAGTGAACTCGGTCGGACTGAAGCTTTCTTT. Residues: CASSELGRTEAFF. Combining the CDR3 with reference TRBV2 and TRBJ1-1 gives the whole variable domain EPEVTQTPSHQVTQMGQEVILRCVPISNHLYFYWYRQILGQKVEFLVSFYNNEISEKSEIFDDQFSVERPDGSNFTLKIRSTKLEDSAMYFCASSELGRTEAFFGQGTRLTVV.

The chain joins TRBV29-1 to TRBJ1-2; the D gene is possibly TRBD1 (5 bases). The CDR3 spans 12 residues. Germline CDR1 and CDR2: SQVTM and ANQGSEA. V was cut by 6 bases and J by 4 bases, with 12 bases left in between. CDR3 region: CSVTGGIYGYTF. The DNA for the CDR3 is TGCAGCGTGACGGGGGGAATCTATGGCTACACCTTC.

The chain links TRBV7-9 to TRBJ1-4, with 7 positions matching TRBD1. The CDR3 length is 15 residues. Germline V gives CDR1 SEHNR, CDR2 FQNEAQ (reference sequence). The V and J ends lost 5 bases and 5 bases, in that order; junction bases with no gene match: 8. CDR3 coding DNA: TGTGCCAGCAGCCAACTGGACAGGCAGAATGAAAAACTGTTTTTT. This gives the protein CASSQLDRQNEKLFF.

The genes are TRBV30 and TRBJ1-2; a possible D gene is TRBD1 (6 bases). Germline CDR1 is GTSNPN and CDR2 is SVGIG (reference sequence). The CDR3 has 16 residues. V gave up 3 bases and J gave up 4 bases, with 21 bases separating them. The CDR3 loop reads CAWSEIKRTASYGYTF. The CDR3 nucleotides read TGTGCCTGGAGCGAAATAAAACGGACAGCGTCCTATGGCTACACCTTC.

Notes on this clone: A read error may account for a junction end that differs from germline. The chain combines TRBV7-7 with TRBJ2-1; 14 positions agree with TRBD2. The CDR3 covers 15 residues. The V gene's germline CDR1 is SSHAT and CDR2 FNYEAQ (reference sequence). DNA for the CDR3: TGTGCTAGCAGTCCCGGGACTAGCGGGAGTAATGAGCAGTTCTTC. It yields the protein CASSPGTSGSNEQFF.

The J gene is TRBJ1-6, the V gene TRBV30; no clear D gene. The ends were cut back, 1 base at V and 6 bases at J, with 13 bases in the middle. Germline V CDR1 and CDR2: GTSNPN, SVGIG (reference sequence). The CDR3 contains 15 residues. CDR3 in DNA: TGTGCCTGGAGTGGCGGGAGTGGGCTTAATTCACCCCTCCACTTT. Residues: CAWSGGSGLNSPLHF.

The count of this clone is one. The chain couples TRBV7-2 to TRBJ2-5; 9 positions match TRBD1. V lost 2 bases and J lost 5; bases outside the gene matches: 6. The CDR3 has 15 residues. The germline CDR1 and CDR2 sequences are SGHTA and FQGNSA. The CDR3 nucleotides read TGTGCCAGCAGCTTAATAACAGGGGGCGAGGAGACCCAGTACTTC. Translating it yields CASSLITGGEETQYF.

The J gene is TRBJ2-7, the V gene TRBV19, with D hard to call. Germline assignment: CDR1 LNHDA and CDR2 SQIVND (reference sequence). The ends were cut back, 4 bases at V and 7 bases at J, with 23 bases in the middle. The CDR3 covers 16 residues. CDR3 DNA: TGTGCCAGTAGTAATCGACTGGAAAACCCGTCTTATGAGCAGTACTTC. Translation gives CASSNRLENPSYEQYF.

This clone came up a few times. The V and J genes are TRBV19 and TRBJ2-7, with D possibly matching TRBD2 (5 bases). Germline V gene lookup returns CDR1 LNHDA and CDR2 SQIVND (reference sequence). The CDR3 loop spans 13 amino acids. V was trimmed by 6 bases and J by 7 bases, leaving 16 bases between them. This CDR3 reads CASSLDWAKEQYV. The CDR3 coding sequence is TGTGCCAGTAGCTTGGACTGGGCGAAAGAGCAGTACGTC.

This clone was seen just once. V gene TRBV7-2 combines with J gene TRBJ2-7; 9 bases match TRBD2. Looked up from germline, CDR1 is SGHTA and CDR2 is FQGNSA. V trimming: 5 bases; J trimming: 7 bases; junction bases outside the gene matches: 12. The CDR3 has 15 amino acids. CDR3: CASSVSISGSFEQYF. In DNA form, the CDR3 reads TGTGCCAGCAGCGTTAGCATTAGCGGGAGTTTTGAGCAGTACTTC.